Listed below are T cell receptor beta chains from one sample, sequenced in a study of T cells after yellow fever vaccination. TCRdb re-derived calls from the 5' RACE reads in MiXCR, one entry per CDR3 protein. The profile shows roughly 500,000 distinct CDR3 sequences, under 25% of them singletons. The sample in question was PBMCs, obtained 15 days after the yellow fever booster vaccination. Receptors originate from a man aged 30 to 45 who received the YFV17D yellow fever vaccine. CDR3s include the opening cysteine and the closing phenylalanine or tryptophan. D genes are given only for firm matches. For some rows the clone size is stated as once, few or many, or as a class when expanded; others skip it.

DNA | CDR3 | size | length | J | D | V
TGTGCCACCCTCGGGGCTGGCTACACCTTC | CATLGAGYTF | NA | 10 | TRBJ1-2 | NA | TRBV19
TGTGCCAGCTCACCAGGGACTACCCAAATCTTTAATGAGCAGTTCTTC | CASSPGTTQIFNEQFF | NA | 16 | TRBJ2-1 | TRBD2 | TRBV18
TGCAGCGTTGAAGATGGAGTCTACGAGCAGTACTTC | CSVEDGVYEQYF | NA | 12 | TRBJ2-7 | NA | TRBV29-1
TGCAGCGTTTCTACCCAAGAAGGCACTGAAGCTTTCTTT | CSVSTQEGTEAFF | few | 13 | TRBJ1-1 | NA | TRBV29-1
TGTGCCAGCAGCTTATGGGGACAGAGGACCTATGAGCAGTTCTTC | CASSLWGQRTYEQFF | few | 15 | TRBJ2-1 | TRBD1 | TRBV11-2
TGTGCCAGCAGTTATGAGCGCAATCAGCCCCAGCATTTT | CASSYERNQPQHF | NA | 13 | TRBJ1-5 | NA | TRBV27
TGTGCCACCGCAGCCACTAGCGGAGAAGAGACCCAGTACTTC | CATAATSGEETQYF | NA | 14 | TRBJ2-5 | TRBD2 | TRBV10-3
TGTGCCACCAGCAGAGGGGACGGGGAGCTGTTTTTT | CATSRGDGELFF | few | 12 | TRBJ2-2 | NA | TRBV15
TGTGCCAGCAGCTTAGGGACTAGCGGGGCGCTAGCCAAAAACATTCAGTACTTC | CASSLGTSGALAKNIQYF | NA | 18 | TRBJ2-4 | TRBD2 | TRBV11-1
TGTGCCAGCAGCCAAGTCAGGGGCACTGAAGCTTTCTTT | CASSQVRGTEAFF | many | 13 | TRBJ1-1 | NA | TRBV7-9
TGTGCCAGCAGCCCTGGGGACGAGGCCTACGAGCAGTACTTC | CASSPGDEAYEQYF | NA | 14 | TRBJ2-7 | NA | TRBV9
TGTGCCAGCAGCTTATACAGCGATGGCTACACCTTC | CASSLYSDGYTF | few | 12 | TRBJ1-2 | NA | TRBV7-2
TGCAGTGCTAGAGATATTCAGGACACTGAAGCTTTCTTT | CSARDIQDTEAFF | few | 13 | TRBJ1-1 | NA | TRBV20-1
TGTGCCAGCAGTTATCAACTAGCGGTCGGTCGCGAGCAGTACTTC | CASSYQLAVGREQYF | NA | 15 | TRBJ2-7 | TRBD2 | TRBV6-2/TRBV6-3
TGTGCCAGCAGCTTACCTAGATTGGGTAACATTCAGTACTTC | CASSLPRLGNIQYF | NA | 14 | TRBJ2-4 | NA | TRBV5-4
TGTGCCAGCACGAGCGGGAGATGGTACGAGCAGTACTTC | CASTSGRWYEQYF | few | 13 | TRBJ2-7 | TRBD2 | TRBV28
TGCAGTGCTAGAAGTCTGGGCAGCGGGATGAATGAGCAGTTCTTC | CSARSLGSGMNEQFF | NA | 15 | TRBJ2-1 | TRBD2 | TRBV20-1
TGCAGTGCCCCGTCTAGGGGGGAGACCCAGTACTTC | CSAPSRGETQYF | NA | 12 | TRBJ2-5 | NA | TRBV20-1
TGTGCCAGCAGTTTTCATCTTCGGGGAGTCACCGGGGAGCTGTTTTTT | CASSFHLRGVTGELFF | NA | 16 | TRBJ2-2 | NA | TRBV6-5
TGTGCCAGCAGTTTTCCGAGCGGGAGTCGGACAGATACGCAGTATTTT | CASSFPSGSRTDTQYF | few | 16 | TRBJ2-3 | TRBD2 | TRBV28
TGCAGTGCTAGCTACCCGGGACAGGGGGTCTTTGAAGCTTTCTTT | CSASYPGQGVFEAFF | NA | 15 | TRBJ1-1 | TRBD1 | TRBV20-1
TGTGCCTGGAATTTTGGAGTCTCCTACAATGAGCAGTTCTTC | CAWNFGVSYNEQFF | NA | 14 | TRBJ2-1 | NA | TRBV30
TGCGCCAGCAGCTTTACGGAGAGCTCCTACAATGAGCAGTTCTTC | CASSFTESSYNEQFF | many | 15 | TRBJ2-1 | NA | TRBV5-1
TGTGCCAGCAGTTTAGCGCGGGGGGAGGCGGGGCTAGGGGAGCAGTTCTTC | CASSLARGEAGLGEQFF | NA | 17 | TRBJ2-1 | TRBD2 | TRBV12-3/TRBV12-4
TGTGCCAGCAGCCAAGTCGGAAGCGCCAATGAGCAGTTCTTC | CASSQVGSANEQFF | NA | 14 | TRBJ2-1 | NA | TRBV3-1
TGTGCCAGCAGCTCACACTATAATTCACCCCTCCACTTT | CASSSHYNSPLHF | few | 13 | TRBJ1-6 | NA | TRBV7-3
TGTGCCAGCAGTTCCATAGCGGCCGGGGAGCTGTTTTTT | CASSSIAAGELFF | NA | 13 | TRBJ2-2 | NA | TRBV6-6
TGCGCCAGCAGCAGAGATCAGAGCACAGATACGCAGTATTTT | CASSRDQSTDTQYF | NA | 14 | TRBJ2-3 | NA | TRBV5-1
TGCAGCGCCCCCCCGTCCAGGGGGCCTGGGGCCAACGTCCTGACTTTC | CSAPPSRGPGANVLTF | NA | 16 | TRBJ2-6 | TRBD1 | TRBV29-1
TGTGCCGGAGCAGGAGGGGTTATGGATGAGCAGTTCTTC | CAGAGGVMDEQFF | NA | 13 | TRBJ2-1 | NA | TRBV18
TGTGCCAGCAGGCTAACGTGGGGGCAGTTCTTC | CASRLTWGQFF | few | 11 | TRBJ2-1 | NA | TRBV5-8
TGTGCCAGCAGTTACGTGTGGAGCGGGAGAACCTACGAGCAGTACTTC | CASSYVWSGRTYEQYF | few | 16 | TRBJ2-7 | TRBD2 | TRBV6-2/TRBV6-3
TGTGCCAGCAAAGCGGGAGCTGACTTGGGGACCCAGTACTTC | CASKAGADLGTQYF | many | 14 | TRBJ2-5 | TRBD2 | TRBV7-2
TGTGCCAGCAGTTCGATTGCAGGGGCCTCCTACGAGCAGTACTTC | CASSSIAGASYEQYF | few | 15 | TRBJ2-7 | NA | TRBV6-5
TGCGCCAGCGCATTGAACGGGCGGGTGGGGTACAATGAGCAGTTCTTC | CASALNGRVGYNEQFF | few | 16 | TRBJ2-1 | NA | TRBV5-1
TGTGCCAGCAGTGGGACGGTATATGGCTACACCTTC | CASSGTVYGYTF | NA | 12 | TRBJ1-2 | NA | TRBV28
TGTGCCAGCAGCCAAGAGTGGCGGGAGGGATACAATGAGCAGTTCTTC | CASSQEWREGYNEQFF | many | 16 | TRBJ2-1 | TRBD2 | TRBV3-1
TGCAGTGCTAGCCCCTGGGGGCGGGGAACAGATACGCAGTATTTT | CSASPWGRGTDTQYF | few | 15 | TRBJ2-3 | NA | TRBV20-1
TGTGCCAGTAGTAGCGGGAGCGGTACCCGGGAGCTGTTTTTT | CASSSGSGTRELFF | few | 14 | TRBJ2-2 | TRBD2 | TRBV19
TGCAGTGCTAGAGTCCGGACAAGCACAGATACGCAGTATTTT | CSARVRTSTDTQYF | NA | 14 | TRBJ2-3 | NA | TRBV20-1
TGTGCCACCAGCCCCTCCCGCTACGAGCAGTACTTC | CATSPSRYEQYF | NA | 12 | TRBJ2-7 | NA | TRBV10-3
TGCAGCACCGGGGAGGCAAATTACGAGCAGTACTTC | CSTGEANYEQYF | NA | 12 | TRBJ2-7 | NA | TRBV29-1
TGTGCCAGCCACGCAGCAGAGAACTACAATGAGCAGTTCTTC | CASHAAENYNEQFF | NA | 14 | TRBJ2-1 | NA | TRBV18
TGTGCCAGCAGCTCCAGACCCCAGGGTCTCCATGAGCAGTTCTTC | CASSSRPQGLHEQFF | NA | 15 | TRBJ2-1 | NA | TRBV7-8
TGTGCCAGCAGCATCAAAGACGACAGCACAGATACGCAGTATTTT | CASSIKDDSTDTQYF | few | 15 | TRBJ2-3 | NA | TRBV9